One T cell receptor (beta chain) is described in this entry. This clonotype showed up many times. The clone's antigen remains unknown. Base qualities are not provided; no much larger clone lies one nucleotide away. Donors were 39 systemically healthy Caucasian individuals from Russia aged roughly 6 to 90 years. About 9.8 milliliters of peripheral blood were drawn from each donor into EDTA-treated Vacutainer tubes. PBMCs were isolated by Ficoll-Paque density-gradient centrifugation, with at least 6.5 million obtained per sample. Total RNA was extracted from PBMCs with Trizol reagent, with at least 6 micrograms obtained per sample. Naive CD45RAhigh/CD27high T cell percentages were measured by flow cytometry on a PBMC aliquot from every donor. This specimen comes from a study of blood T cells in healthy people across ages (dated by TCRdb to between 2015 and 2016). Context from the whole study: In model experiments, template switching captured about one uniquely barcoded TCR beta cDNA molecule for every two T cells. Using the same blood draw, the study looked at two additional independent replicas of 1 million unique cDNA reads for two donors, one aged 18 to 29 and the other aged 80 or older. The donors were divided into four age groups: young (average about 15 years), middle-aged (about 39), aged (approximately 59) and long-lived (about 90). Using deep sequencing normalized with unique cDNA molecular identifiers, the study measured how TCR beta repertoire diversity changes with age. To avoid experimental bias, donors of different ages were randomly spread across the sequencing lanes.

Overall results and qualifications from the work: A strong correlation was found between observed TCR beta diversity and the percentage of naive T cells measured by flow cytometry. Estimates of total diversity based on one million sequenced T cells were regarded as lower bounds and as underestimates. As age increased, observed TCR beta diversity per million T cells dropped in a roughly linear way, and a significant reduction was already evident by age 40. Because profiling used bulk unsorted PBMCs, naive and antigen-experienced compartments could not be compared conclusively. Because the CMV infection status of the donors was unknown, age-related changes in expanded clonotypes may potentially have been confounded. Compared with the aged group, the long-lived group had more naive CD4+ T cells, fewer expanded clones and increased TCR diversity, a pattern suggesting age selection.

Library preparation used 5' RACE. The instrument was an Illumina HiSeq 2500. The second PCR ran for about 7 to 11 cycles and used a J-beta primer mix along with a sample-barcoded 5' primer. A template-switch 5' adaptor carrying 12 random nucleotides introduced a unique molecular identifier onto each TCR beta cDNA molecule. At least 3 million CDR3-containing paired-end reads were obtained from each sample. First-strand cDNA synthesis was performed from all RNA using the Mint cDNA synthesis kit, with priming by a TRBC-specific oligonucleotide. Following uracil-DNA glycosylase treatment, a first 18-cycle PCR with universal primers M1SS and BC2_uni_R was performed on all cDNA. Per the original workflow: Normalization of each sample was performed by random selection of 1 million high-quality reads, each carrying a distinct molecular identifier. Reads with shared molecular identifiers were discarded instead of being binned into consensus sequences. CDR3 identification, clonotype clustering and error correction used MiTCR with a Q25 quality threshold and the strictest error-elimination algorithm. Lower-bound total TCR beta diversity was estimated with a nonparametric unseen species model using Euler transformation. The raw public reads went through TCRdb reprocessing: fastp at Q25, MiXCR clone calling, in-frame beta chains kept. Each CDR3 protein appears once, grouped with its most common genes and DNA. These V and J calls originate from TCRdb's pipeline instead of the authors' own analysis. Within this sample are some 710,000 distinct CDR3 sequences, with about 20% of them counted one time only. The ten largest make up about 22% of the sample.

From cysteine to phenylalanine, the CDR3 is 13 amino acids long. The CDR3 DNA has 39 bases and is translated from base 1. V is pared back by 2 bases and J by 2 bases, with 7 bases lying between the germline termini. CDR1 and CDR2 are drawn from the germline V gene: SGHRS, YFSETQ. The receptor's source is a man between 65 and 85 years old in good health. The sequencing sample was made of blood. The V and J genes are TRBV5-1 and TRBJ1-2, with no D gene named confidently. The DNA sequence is TGCGCCAGCAGCTTAACCGAGAACTATGGCTACACCTTC. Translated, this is CASSLTENYGYTF.